This TCR beta chain was captured in a study of cytomegalovirus exposure and HLA in healthy donors (dated by TCRdb to about 2017). For the study in its entirety: According to an earlier analysis of a few hundred of the donors, some 170 million T cells yielded roughly 110 million unique TCR beta sequences and more than 250 Gb of sequence data. Around 320 gigabases of sequencing data and approximately 84 million unique TCR sequences were included in an early release covering about 600 HLA-typed donors. Among the approximately 430 genotyped donors, about 85% belonged to the genetic ancestry cluster associated with self-reported Caucasian donors. The study aimed to test whether signatures of past pathogen exposure could be identified by cataloging public T cell receptors. The study profiled the T cell repertoires of 500 to 800 subjects by immunosequencing and related them to cytomegalovirus serostatus. A separate validation cohort of 100 to 150 different subjects was used in addition to the roughly 700-subject first cohort. To predict cytomegalovirus infection status, the study brought together high-throughput TCR immunosequencing, statistical association of individual TCRs with disease status, and machine learning. To study patterns of TCR occurrence, a later analysis re-analyzed previously published TCR beta repertoires from around 660 donors and added high-resolution HLA genotyping. In the later analysis, no new phenotypic data were used to find candidate immune exposures; instead, reliance was placed on TCR beta sequences and their occurrence across donors. An earlier analysis of around 540 of the donors applied high-throughput TCR beta sequencing to assess whether each TCR beta V gene segment acted as functional or pseudogenic. Alongside the repertoire data, information on donor age, sex, ethnicity and CMV serostatus was compiled. A later genetic analysis used genome-wide SNP genotypes for 398 of the 666 donors, treating that subset as a discovery cohort. Every repertoire in the discovery cohort had been generated on one and the same sequencing platform. HLA typing covered class I and class II loci at four-digit resolution. The number of typed donors differed by locus: roughly 620-640 for A, B, C, DRB1 and DQB1; some 540 for DQA1; roughly 600 for DPA1; and roughly 470 for DPB1. A handful of DR-DQ haplotypes were handled as single units for association and clustering because linkage in the cohort was strong. Among around 400 genotyped donors of the cohort, an average of around 250,000 unique TCR beta nucleotide sequences was sequenced per donor, of which approximately 19% were non-productive.

General findings and caveats noted by the study authors: A few of the identified cytomegalovirus-associated TCR beta chains were confirmed in vitro to be specific for cytomegalovirus antigens. Some IMGT-functional V segments, including TRBV6-2 and TRBV6-3, could not be told apart with the 87-base-pair reads, so those segments were excluded. Several of the top co-occurrence clusters appeared to be linked to parvovirus B19, influenza, CMV and Epstein-Barr virus, according to a later analysis. In a later genetic analysis, fewer N-insertions in productive TCRs were reported among donors in an Asian-associated ancestry cluster than the roughly 700-donor mean. Most CMV-associated TCR beta chains appeared to be HLA-restricted in a later analysis, and the HLA associations seemed to be driven largely by CMV exposure. The only immune exposure information available for the cohort was CMV serostatus. Only TCR beta chains were sequenced in this cohort, and the absence of alpha or paired-chain data limited detectable features. Compared with equally common non-associated chains, HLA-associated TCR beta chains in a later analysis were more clonally expanded and had lower generation probabilities. In an earlier analysis of under 600 of the donors, most TCR beta V segments were observed in productive rearrangements about 90% or about 30% of the time, broadly matching IMGT annotations. Linkage disequilibrium might explain the correlated functional status among segregating V segments, but an unknown experimental factor could not be ruled out. Because some donors lacked HLA typing at each locus, the association tests relied only on the typed subset. A later analysis associated 15,000 to 20,000 TCR beta sequences with specific HLA alleles at a false discovery rate of 0.05. Because counts were too low, about 15 rarely observed V segments, including chromosome 9 orphons, were left out of the earlier analysis of about 500 of the donors. In both the original and validation cohorts, the classifier was reported to diagnose cytomegalovirus status with high specificity and sensitivity. Sequencing depth was assumed to be roughly uniform across donors in the presence/absence analyses, though that assumption may not hold. Most TCR sequences were observed very rarely across donors, whereas some public TCRs were present in many individuals. A further reported finding was that TCR beta sequences accurately predicted the HLA-A and HLA-B alleles for most subjects in the first cohort. A cluster of highly shared sequence variants was judged likely to be a technical artifact of the sequencing pipeline. According to a later analysis, TCR association rates differed among HLA loci, with DRB1 alleles showing the most associated TCRs and HLA-C alleles showing the fewest. The study gave a list of 150 to 200 TCR beta chains associated with cytomegalovirus. It was suggested by the authors that the approach could potentially be generalized to other disease states and immunological phenotypes. An association between a missense DCLRE1C variant and V-gene and J-gene trimming of TCR beta chains was found in a later genetic analysis and replicated in an independent cohort. When HLA alleles, especially DR and DQ, strongly co-occurred, attributing TCR associations to individual alleles was difficult.

In total, over 600 healthy bone marrow donors made up the cohort. At the time of sampling, every cohort member was nominally healthy, though immune exposures that went unrecorded were likely present. The donor was CMV seropositive and belonged to the group of 250 to 300 seropositive cohort members. A peripheral blood sample was provided by each donor, and peripheral blood mononuclear cells were used for TCR beta sequencing. Genomic DNA extraction from the blood cell samples was performed with the Qiagen DNeasy Blood Extraction Kit. The library relied on the immunoSEQ multiplex PCR assay. For the multiplex PCR, a mixture combining 60 forward primers for TCR Vbeta segments and 13 reverse primers for TCR Jbeta segments was used. The CDR3 region of rearranged TCR beta genes was amplified from genomic DNA with a multiplex PCR assay. On the Illumina HiSeq System, the amplified TCR beta libraries were sequenced as 87-base-pair reads. The authors processed their data as follows. A later analysis counted approximately 76 million unique TCR beta chains across the 640 or so repertoires, and some 11 million of these chains were shared by at least two donors. Raw reads were error-corrected and collapsed into unique sequences by a nearest-neighbor algorithm in which closely related sequences were merged to remove PCR and sequencing errors. CDR3 sequences were aligned to IMGT reference sequences to assign V, D and J gene segments. Each retained sequence needed at least a six-nucleotide match to both a V gene segment and a J gene segment. Rearrangements were classified as productive when the CDR3 lacked stop codons and remained in frame with V and J, and all other rearrangements were classified as non-productive. Following IMGT convention, CDR3 was defined as the stretch from the second conserved V-encoded cysteine to the conserved J-encoded phenylalanine. The earlier analysis of about 640 of the donors excluded any sequence lacking an unambiguous match to a single V gene segment. An earlier analysis of fewer than 750 of the donors classified V segments as functional when productive rearrangements were above 56.7% and as segregating when the standard deviation between donors was above 5%. A statistical classification framework was developed to diagnose cytomegalovirus status using the catalog of TCR beta chain sequences. In a later analysis, V and J genes were assigned by comparing TCR nucleotide sequences against IMGT/GENE-DB human TR gene sequences. A later analysis assigned CDR3 sequences and most-parsimonious VDJ recombination scenarios with the TCRdist pipeline. In a later analysis, each TCR beta chain was defined by its CDR3 amino acid sequence together with its V-gene family, and reads without a unique V-gene family were excluded. As a way to deal with suspected cross-contamination and a sequencing artifact, a later analysis dropped 450 to 600 nucleotide sequences that were highly shared and had low generation probability. In a later analysis, a clonal expansion index for each public chain was calculated from normalized within-repertoire ranks of inferred template counts. In a later analysis, generation probabilities were computed using a VDJ recombination model fitted to out-of-frame rearrangements, and the results were checked against IGoR. Hypergeometric tests were used in a later analysis to score TCR-TCR, TCR-HLA and TCR-CMV co-occurrence, with a repertoire-size bias correction applied to the TCR pairs. False discovery rates were estimated in a later analysis by permuting HLA or CMV assignments 20 times. In a later analysis, co-occurring TCRs were grouped using DBSCAN, with TCRdist sequence similarity added in when clustering inside HLA-allele-positive subsets. Repertoires with fewer than 30,000 or more than 120,000 public chains were left out of co-occurrence clustering, as were about five repertoires with anomalous nucleotide sharing. Imported from immuneACCESS, the table was reduced by TCRdb to in-frame sequences with V and J called. These copies leave out some clones; in studies compared against another copy, an unresolved V gene accounts for under half, and the cause of the remainder is not known. V and J calls and clone size are those listed in that table; D and trimming were worked out from the DNA. For this sample, the table gives around 210,000 clones. The top ten constitute around 1.1% of the sample.

The V end loses 0 bases and the J end loses 1 base, and a stretch of 8 bases separates them. As encoded in the germline V gene, CDR1 is SGHRS while CDR2 is YFSETQ. The CDR3 runs 14 residues from the cysteine to the phenylalanine. CDR3 DNA only is kept here, 42 bases in frame from base 1. Points on this clone: Its antigen target is currently unknown.

The V and J genes are TRBV5-1 and TRBJ2-7; too little of a D gene remains to name it. Sequenced input: PBMCs. The source is a girl aged 2 to 10 in good health and CMV-seropositive. The nucleotide sequence reads TGCGCCAGCAGCTTGGCCTCCTTTTCCTACGAGCAGTACTTC. It codes for CASSLASFSYEQYF.